This T cell receptor beta chain was captured by sequencing in a study of T cells after somatic rescue of genetic block. This clone was counted a single time. TCRdb's table, derived via immunoSEQ multiplex PCR, lists solely in-frame clones and lacks some. The sample records about 67,000 clones, roughly nine tenths being singletons. The clonotype comes from a man aged 35 to 55. The sequenced sample consisted of peripheral blood mononuclear cells (PBMCs).

The CDR3 nucleotides are TGTGCCAGCTCAAAGGGCCTCTATGGCTACACCTTC. This gives the protein CASSKGLYGYTF. J is TRBJ1-2 and V is TRBV18; D not resolved. With 5 bases removed from V and 4 bases from J, the gap between germline ends came to 8 bases. The CDR3 is made up of 12 amino acids. From germline, CDR1 is KGHSH and CDR2 LQKENI.